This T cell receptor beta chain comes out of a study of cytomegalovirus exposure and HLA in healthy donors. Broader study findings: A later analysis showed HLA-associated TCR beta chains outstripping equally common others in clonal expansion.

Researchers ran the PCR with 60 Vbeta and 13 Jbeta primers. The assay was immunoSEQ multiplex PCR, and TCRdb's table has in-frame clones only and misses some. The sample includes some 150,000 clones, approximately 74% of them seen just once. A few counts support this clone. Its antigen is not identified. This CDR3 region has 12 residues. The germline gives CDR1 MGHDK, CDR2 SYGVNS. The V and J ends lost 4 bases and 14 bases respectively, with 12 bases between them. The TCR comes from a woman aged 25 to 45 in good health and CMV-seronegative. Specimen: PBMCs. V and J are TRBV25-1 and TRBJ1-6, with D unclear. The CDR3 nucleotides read TGTGCCAGCAGTGGAGGAGTATCGTCCCTCCACTTT. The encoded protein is CASSGGVSSLHF.